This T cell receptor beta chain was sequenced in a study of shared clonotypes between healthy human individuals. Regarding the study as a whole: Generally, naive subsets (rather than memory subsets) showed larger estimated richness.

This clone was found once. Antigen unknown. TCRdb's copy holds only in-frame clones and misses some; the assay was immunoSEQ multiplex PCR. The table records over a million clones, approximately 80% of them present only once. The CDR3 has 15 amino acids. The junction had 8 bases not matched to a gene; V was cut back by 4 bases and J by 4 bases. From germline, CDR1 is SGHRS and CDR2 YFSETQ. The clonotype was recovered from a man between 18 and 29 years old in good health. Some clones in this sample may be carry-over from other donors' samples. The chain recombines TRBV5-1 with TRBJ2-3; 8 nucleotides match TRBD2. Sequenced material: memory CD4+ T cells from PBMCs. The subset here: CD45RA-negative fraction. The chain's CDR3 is CASSPGASGSDTQYF. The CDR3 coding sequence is TGCGCCAGCAGCCCAGGGGCTAGCGGGTCAGATACGCAGTATTTT.